This entry describes one T cell receptor (beta chain). The antigen is unknown. The sample comes from a study of cytomegalovirus exposure and HLA in healthy donors. Study-level findings and limits: Links to common viral pathogens appeared, in a later analysis, for several of the most significant clusters. CMV antigen specificity of a few CMV-associated chains was confirmed in vitro.

Amplification used 60 Vbeta primers and 13 Jbeta primers. Libraries were prepared by immunoSEQ multiplex PCR; TCRdb keeps only in-frame clonotypes and omits some of them. This table holds approximately 140,000 clones, around 85% found once. The V and J ends lost 3 bases and 7 bases respectively, with 12 bases between them. The germline CDR1 and CDR2 sequences are LGHNA and YSLEER. This CDR3 is built from 14 residues. This chain joins TRBV4-3 and TRBJ1-4, with D perhaps TRBD1 (5 bases). Material: PBMCs. This receptor was taken from a boy younger than 18 in good health and CMV-seronegative. The DNA of the CDR3 is TGCGCCAGCAGCCAGTTGGGGGAGGGTGAAAAACTGTTTTTT. As protein: CASSQLGEGEKLFF.